The 13 T cell receptor beta chains presented below share a single source sample, sequenced in a study of T cell repertoires in cytomegalovirus infection. No antigen is known for these receptors. A single record per CDR3 protein comes from TCRdb applying MiXCR to the reads. The table records 750,000 to 950,000 distinct CDR3 sequences, almost 30% of them present only once. Source: cultured CD8+ T cells from PBMCs, taken from culture after CMV antigen stimulation. The receptor set was obtained from a human donor in good health (CMV status not recorded). Some clones in this sample may be carry-over from other donors' samples.

This clonotype was seen a few times. The chain links TRBV27 to TRBJ2-1; no clear D. Germline V CDR1 and CDR2: MNHEY, SMNVEV (reference sequence). CDR3 length: 15 residues. The V and J ends lost 1 base and 0 bases respectively, with 7 bases between them. This CDR3 is CASSLLVSSYNEQFF. CDR3 DNA sequence: TGTGCCAGCAGTTTATTGGTCAGCTCCTACAATGAGCAGTTCTTC.

The chain employs TRBV6-2 or TRBV6-3 and TRBJ1-5, with TRBD1 as a possible D gene (5 bases). Germline V lookup: CDR1 MNHEY, CDR2 SVGEGT. The CDR3 is 19 amino acids. The V and J ends lost 4 bases and 0 bases respectively, with 22 bases between them. CDR3 region: CASSFRPGGGSYSNQPQHF. Written as DNA, the CDR3 is TGTGCCAGCAGTTTTCGCCCGGGGGGGGGAAGTTATAGCAATCAGCCCCAGCATTTT.

The rearrangement links TRBV12-3 or TRBV12-4 to TRBJ2-5; a weak D match, TRBD2 (5 bases). Trimming cost V 6 bases and J 5 bases, with 13 bases left between them. This CDR3 contains 13 residues. The CDR3: CASRPPGWETQYF. In DNA, the CDR3 is TGTGCCAGCAGACCCCCGGGGTGGGAGACCCAGTACTTC.

This chain links TRBV7-9 with TRBJ2-3; tentatively, D is TRBD2 (6 bases). Trimming cost V 5 bases and J 0 bases, with 15 bases left between them. Germline-derived CDR1 and CDR2 are SEHNR and FQNEAQ (reference sequence). CDR3 length equals 16 residues. The CDR3 reads CASSPGEGESTDTQYF. The CDR3 DNA sequence: TGTGCCAGCAGCCCGGGGGAAGGGGAGAGCACAGATACGCAGTATTTT.

This chain uses TRBV27 with TRBJ2-5; D not resolved. The CDR3 length is 13 residues. Germline V gene data show CDR1 as MNHEY and CDR2 as SMNVEV (reference sequence). Trimming cost V 6 bases and J 4 bases, with 12 bases left between them. The CDR3 here is CASRPLPGETQYF. In DNA form, the CDR3 reads TGTGCCAGCAGGCCCTTACCGGGAGAGACCCAGTACTTC.

This clonotype has a handful of counts. V usage is TRBV20-1 and J usage is TRBJ2-3; D may match TRBD1 or TRBD2 (6 bases each). CDR1 is DFQATT and CDR2 is SNEGSKA in the germline V gene (reference sequence). V shed 0 bases and J shed 0 bases, with 13 bases lying between them. The CDR3 is 16 amino acids. The DNA of the CDR3 is TGCAGTGCTAGAGAAGGGGGGACCTCTAGCACAGATACGCAGTATTTT. As protein: CSAREGGTSSTDTQYF.

This clonotype has only one observation. This sequence may be a read error, since a much larger clone differs from it by one base. The CDR3 DNA sequence: TGTGCCAGCAGTTCACGGCGGGGGGCTAGCACAGATACGCAGTCTTTT. This codes for CASSSRRGASTDTQSF. This sequence joins TRBV7-9 and TRBJ2-3, with 8 nucleotides matching TRBD2. The V gene's germline CDR1 is SEHNR and CDR2 FQNEAQ (reference sequence). CDR3 length equals 16 residues.

The chain links TRBV18 to TRBJ2-5, with D tentatively TRBD1 or TRBD2 (6 bases each). From germline, CDR1 is KGHSH and CDR2 LQKENI. V was clipped by 6 bases and J by 4 bases, with 15 bases between them. The CDR3 is 14 amino acids. CDR3 sequence (DNA): TGTGCCAGCTCCAGACGGGGGCAGGGAGAGACCCAGTACTTC. It codes for CASSRRGQGETQYF.

This chain uses TRBV12-3 or TRBV12-4 with TRBJ2-2, with unresolved D. The CDR3 is 14 amino acids. V dropped 3 bases and J dropped 4 bases, with 9 bases sitting between them. For the CDR3, the DNA is TGTGCCAGCAGTTTCGCCCCGAGCACCGGGGAGCTGTTTTTT. Its translation: CASSFAPSTGELFF.

The V and J genes are TRBV20-1 and TRBJ2-7; TRBD2 matches 9 bases. The germline V gene has CDR1 DFQATT and CDR2 SNEGSKA (reference sequence). The CDR3 is 13 residues long. The J segment lost 2 bases and the V segment lost 5 bases, leaving 4 bases of the junction unmatched. The CDR3: CSARTSATYEQYF. The CDR3 DNA reads as TGCAGTGCTCGGACTAGCGCGACCTACGAGCAGTACTTC.

A single count supports this clonotype. V gene TRBV7-6 combines with J gene TRBJ2-1, with TRBD1 as a possible D gene (6 bases). Trimming removed 2 bases at V and 5 bases at J, with 22 bases between. Germline lookup yields CDR1 SGHVS and CDR2 FNYEAQ. CDR3 length: 18 residues. CDR3 amino acids: CASSLIRSGANPNNEQFF. CDR3 bases: TGTGCCAGCAGCTTAATTCGATCAGGGGCAAACCCCAACAATGAGCAGTTCTTC. Full variable domain (rest looked up from reference TRBV7-6 and TRBJ2-1): GAGVSQSPRYKVTKRGQDVALRCDPISGHVSLYWYRQALGQGPEFLTYFNYEAQQDKSGLPNDRFSAERPEGSISTLTIQRTEQRDSAMYRCASSLIRSGANPNNEQFFGPGTRLTVL.

The chain carries TRBV4-3 and TRBJ2-1, with TRBD2 identical over 12 bases. J was trimmed by 2 bases and V by 4 bases; bases with no gene match: 9. CDR1 LGHNA and CDR2 YSLEER come from the germline V gene. CDR3 length: 18 residues. The CDR3 here is CASSLPTSGGLAYNEQFF. The CDR3 bases are TGCGCCAGCAGCCTACCTACTAGCGGGGGGCTGGCCTACAATGAGCAGTTCTTC.

There are many counts of this clonotype. The V gene is TRBV11-1, the J gene TRBJ1-1; D unresolved. Germline V lookup: CDR1 SGHAT, CDR2 FQDESV (reference sequence). The V and J ends lost 1 base and 1 base respectively, with 10 bases between them. The CDR3 sequence is 15 residues long. CDR3 bases: TGTGCCAGCAGCTTAGAACCTCTCTCGAACACTGAAGCTTTCTTT. It specifies CASSLEPLSNTEAFF.